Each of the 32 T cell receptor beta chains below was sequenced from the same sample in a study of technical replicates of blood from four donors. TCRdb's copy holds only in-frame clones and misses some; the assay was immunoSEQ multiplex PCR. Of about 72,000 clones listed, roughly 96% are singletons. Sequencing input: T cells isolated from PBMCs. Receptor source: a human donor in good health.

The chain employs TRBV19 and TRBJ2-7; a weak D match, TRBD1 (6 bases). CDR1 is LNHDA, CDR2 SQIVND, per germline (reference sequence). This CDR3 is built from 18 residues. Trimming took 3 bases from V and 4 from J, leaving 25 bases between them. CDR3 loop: CASSIRAVIQGNTYEQYF. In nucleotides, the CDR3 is TGTGCCAGTAGTATTCGGGCGGTGATTCAGGGGAATACATACGAGCAGTACTTC. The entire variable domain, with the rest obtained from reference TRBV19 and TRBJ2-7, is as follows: DGGITQSPKYLFRKEGQNVTLSCEQNLNHDAMYWYRQDPGQGLRLIYYSQIVNDFQKGDIAEGYSVSREKKESFPLTVTSAQKNPTAFYLCASSIRAVIQGNTYEQYFGPGTRLTVT.

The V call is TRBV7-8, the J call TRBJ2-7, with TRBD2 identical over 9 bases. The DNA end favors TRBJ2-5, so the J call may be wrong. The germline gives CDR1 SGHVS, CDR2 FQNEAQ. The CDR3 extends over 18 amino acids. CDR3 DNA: TGTGCCAGCAGCTTGACATGCGAACGCCTAGCGGGATGTGAGACCCAGTACTTC. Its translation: CASSLTCERLAGCETQYF.

In DNA form, the CDR3 reads TGTGCCAGCAGTCTCTCGGGCGGAGGTGGCTACACCTTC. Its translation: CASSLSGGGGYTF. The genes are TRBV28 and TRBJ1-2; D is ambiguous. This CDR3 has 13 amino acids. Germline V gene lookup returns CDR1 MDHEN and CDR2 SYDVKM. Deletions cut 5 bases from V and 7 bases from J, with 14 bases between.

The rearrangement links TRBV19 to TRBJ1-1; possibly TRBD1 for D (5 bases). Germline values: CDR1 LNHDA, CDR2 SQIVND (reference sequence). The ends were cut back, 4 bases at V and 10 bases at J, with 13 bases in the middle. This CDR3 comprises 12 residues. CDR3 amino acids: CASSTFSGPAFF. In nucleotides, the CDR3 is TGTGCCAGTAGTACCTTTTCAGGGCCAGCTTTCTTT.

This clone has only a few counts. CDR3 nucleotides: TGTGCCACGGGTTTCGGGGAGACGGCATCTAATGAAAAACTGTTTTTT. This encodes CATGFGETASNEKLFF. The rearrangement joins TRBV25-1 to TRBJ1-4; D gene ambiguous. The V gene lost 10 bases and the J gene lost 3 bases, with 21 bases spanning the gap. CDR1 is MGHDK and CDR2 is SYGVNS in the germline V gene. This CDR3 has 16 amino acids. The complete variable domain, with remaining parts taken from reference TRBV25-1 and TRBJ1-4, reads EADIYQTPRYLVIGTGKKITLECSQTMGHDKMYWYQQDPGMELHLIHYSYGVNSTEKGDLSSESTVSRIRTEHFPLTLESARPSHTSQYLCATGFGETASNEKLFFGSGTQLSVL.

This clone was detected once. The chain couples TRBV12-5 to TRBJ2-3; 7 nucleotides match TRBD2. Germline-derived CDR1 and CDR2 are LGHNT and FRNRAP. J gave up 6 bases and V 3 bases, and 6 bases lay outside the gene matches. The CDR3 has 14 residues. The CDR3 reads CASGFWRGRDTQYF. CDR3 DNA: TGTGCTAGTGGTTTTTGGCGGGGGAGGGATACGCAGTATTTT.

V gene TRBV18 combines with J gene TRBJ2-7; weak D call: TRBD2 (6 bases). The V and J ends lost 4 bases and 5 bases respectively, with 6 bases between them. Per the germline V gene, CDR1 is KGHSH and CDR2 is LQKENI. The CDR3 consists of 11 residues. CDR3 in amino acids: CASSRGDEQYF. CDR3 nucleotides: TGTGCCAGCTCACGGGGGGACGAGCAGTACTTC.

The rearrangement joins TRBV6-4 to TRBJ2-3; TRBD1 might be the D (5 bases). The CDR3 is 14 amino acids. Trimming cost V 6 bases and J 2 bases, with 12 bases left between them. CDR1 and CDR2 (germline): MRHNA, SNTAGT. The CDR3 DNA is TGTGCCAGCAGAGCAGGGTTTCTCACAGATACGCAGTATTTT. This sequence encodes CASRAGFLTDTQYF.

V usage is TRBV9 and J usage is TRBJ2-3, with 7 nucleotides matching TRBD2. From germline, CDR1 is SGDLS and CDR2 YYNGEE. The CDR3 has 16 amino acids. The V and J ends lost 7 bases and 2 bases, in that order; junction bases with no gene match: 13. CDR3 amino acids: CASSLGAGELTDTQYF. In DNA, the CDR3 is TGTGCCAGCTCCCTTGGGGCGGGGGAACTCACAGATACGCAGTATTTT.

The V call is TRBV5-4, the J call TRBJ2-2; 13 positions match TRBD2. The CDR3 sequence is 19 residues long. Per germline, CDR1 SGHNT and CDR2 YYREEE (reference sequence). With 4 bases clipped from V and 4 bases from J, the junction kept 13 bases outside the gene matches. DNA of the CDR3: TGTGCCAGCAGCCCCTCACTTAGCGGACTAGCGGGAGCCACCGGGGAGCTGTTTTTT. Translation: CASSPSLSGLAGATGELFF. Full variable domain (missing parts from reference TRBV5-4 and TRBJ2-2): ETGVTQSPTHLIKTRGQQVTLRCSSQSGHNTVSWYQQALGQGPQFIFQYYREEENGRGNFPPRFSGLQFPNYSSELNVNALELDDSALYLCASSPSLSGLAGATGELFFGEGSRLTVL.

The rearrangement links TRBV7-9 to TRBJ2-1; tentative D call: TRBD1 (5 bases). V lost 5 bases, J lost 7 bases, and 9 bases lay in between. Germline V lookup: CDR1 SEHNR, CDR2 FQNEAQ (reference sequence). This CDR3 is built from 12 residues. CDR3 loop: CASSPGLNEQFF. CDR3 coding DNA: TGTGCCAGCAGCCCAGGGCTGAATGAGCAGTTCTTC.

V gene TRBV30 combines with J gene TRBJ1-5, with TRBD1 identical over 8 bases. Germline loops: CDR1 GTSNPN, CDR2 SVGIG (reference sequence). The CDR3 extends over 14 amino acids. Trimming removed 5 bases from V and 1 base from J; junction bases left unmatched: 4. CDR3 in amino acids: CAWAQGASNQPQHF. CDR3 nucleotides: TGTGCCTGGGCCCAGGGGGCGAGCAATCAGCCCCAGCATTTT.

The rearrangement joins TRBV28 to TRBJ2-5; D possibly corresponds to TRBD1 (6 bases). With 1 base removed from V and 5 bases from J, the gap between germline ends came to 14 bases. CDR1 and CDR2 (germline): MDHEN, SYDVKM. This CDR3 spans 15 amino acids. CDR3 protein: CASSLLWGLGETQYF. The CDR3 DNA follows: TGTGCCAGCAGTTTATTGTGGGGGCTTGGGGAGACCCAGTACTTC.

CDR3 sequence reads: CASSLNRLSLNTGELFF. For the CDR3, the DNA is TGTGCCAGCAGCTTGAATCGACTCTCACTCAACACCGGGGAGCTGTTTTTT. V usage is TRBV5-6 and J usage is TRBJ2-2; D unclear. The germline V gene has CDR1 SGHDT and CDR2 YYEEEE. The CDR3 is made up of 17 amino acids. V lost 1 base to trimming and J lost 2 bases, with 15 bases between them.

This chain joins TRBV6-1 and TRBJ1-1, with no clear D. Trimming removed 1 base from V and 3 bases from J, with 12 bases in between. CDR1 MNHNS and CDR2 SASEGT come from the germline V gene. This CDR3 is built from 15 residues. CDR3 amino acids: CASSEVGGSYTEAFF. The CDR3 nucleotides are TGTGCCAGCAGTGAAGTCGGAGGCAGCTACACTGAAGCTTTCTTT.

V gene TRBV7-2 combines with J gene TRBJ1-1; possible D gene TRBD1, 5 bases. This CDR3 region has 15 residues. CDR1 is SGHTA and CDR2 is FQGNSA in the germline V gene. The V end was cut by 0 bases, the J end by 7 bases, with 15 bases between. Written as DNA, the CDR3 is TGTGCCAGCAGCTTAGCGACGGGGGTCGGGAGTGAAGCTTTCTTT. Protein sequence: CASSLATGVGSEAFF. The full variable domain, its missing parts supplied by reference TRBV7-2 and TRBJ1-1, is GAGVSQSPSNKVTEKGKDVELRCDPISGHTALYWYRQSLGQGLEFLIYFQGNSAPDKSGLPSDRFSAERTGGSVSTLTIQRTQQEDSAVYLCASSLATGVGSEAFFGQGTRLTVV.

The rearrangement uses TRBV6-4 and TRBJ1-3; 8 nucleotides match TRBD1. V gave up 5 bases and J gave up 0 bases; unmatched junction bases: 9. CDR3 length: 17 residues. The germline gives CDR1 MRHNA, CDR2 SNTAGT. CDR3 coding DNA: TGTGCCAGCAGTCTCCAGGGACAGGCGGACTCTGGAAACACCATATATTTT. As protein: CASSLQGQADSGNTIYF.

DNA for the CDR3: TGCGCCAGCACTCACTCGACAGCTTACAATGAGCAGTTCTTC. Translated, it gives CASTHSTAYNEQFF. The chain employs TRBV10-2 and TRBJ2-1; maybe TRBD1 (5 bases). Germline V CDR1 and CDR2: WSHSY, SAAADI. This CDR3 region has 14 residues. V lost 7 bases to trimming and J lost 4 bases, with 14 bases between them.

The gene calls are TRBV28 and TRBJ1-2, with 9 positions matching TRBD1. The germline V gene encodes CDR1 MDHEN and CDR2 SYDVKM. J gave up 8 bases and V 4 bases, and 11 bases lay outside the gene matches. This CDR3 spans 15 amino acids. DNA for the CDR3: TGTGCCAGCAGTTCATGGGGGGACAGGGAGGTCGGCTACACCTTC. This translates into CASSSWGDREVGYTF.

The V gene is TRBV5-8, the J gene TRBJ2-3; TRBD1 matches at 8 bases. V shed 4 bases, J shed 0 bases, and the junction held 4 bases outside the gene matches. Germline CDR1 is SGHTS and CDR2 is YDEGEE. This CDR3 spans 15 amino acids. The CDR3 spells CASSTGQGSTDTQYF. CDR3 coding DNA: TGTGCCAGCAGCACTGGACAGGGCAGCACAGATACGCAGTATTTT.

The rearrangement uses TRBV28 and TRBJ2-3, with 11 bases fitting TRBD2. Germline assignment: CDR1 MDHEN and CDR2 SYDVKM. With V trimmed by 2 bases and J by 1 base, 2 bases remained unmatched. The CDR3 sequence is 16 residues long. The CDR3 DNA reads TGTGCCAGCAGTTTACTAGCGGGAGGACGCACAGATACGCAGTATTTT. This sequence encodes CASSLLAGGRTDTQYF.

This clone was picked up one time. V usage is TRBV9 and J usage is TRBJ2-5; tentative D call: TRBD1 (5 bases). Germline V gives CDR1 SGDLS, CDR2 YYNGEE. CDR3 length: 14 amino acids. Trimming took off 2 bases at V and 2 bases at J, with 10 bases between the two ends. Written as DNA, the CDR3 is TGTGCCAGCAGCGTTCAGGGCCTACAAGAGACCCAGTACTTC. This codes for CASSVQGLQETQYF.

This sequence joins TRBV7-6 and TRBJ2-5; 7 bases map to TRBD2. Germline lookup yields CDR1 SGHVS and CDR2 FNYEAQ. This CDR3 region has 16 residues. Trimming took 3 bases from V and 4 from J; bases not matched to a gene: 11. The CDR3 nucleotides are TGTGCCAGCAGCTTTCGGGGGGTGGGGTCGGGAGAGACCCAGTACTTC. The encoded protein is CASSFRGVGSGETQYF.

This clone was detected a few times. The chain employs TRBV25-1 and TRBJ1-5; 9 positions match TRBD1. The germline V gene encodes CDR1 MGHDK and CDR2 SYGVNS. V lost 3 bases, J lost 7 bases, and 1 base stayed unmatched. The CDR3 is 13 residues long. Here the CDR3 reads CASSDTGGQPQHF. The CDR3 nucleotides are TGTGCCAGCAGTGACACAGGGGGCCAGCCCCAGCATTTT.

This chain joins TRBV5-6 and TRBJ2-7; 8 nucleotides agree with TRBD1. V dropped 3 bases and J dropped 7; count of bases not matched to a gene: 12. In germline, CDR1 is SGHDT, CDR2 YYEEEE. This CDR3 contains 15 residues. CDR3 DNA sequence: TGTGCCAGCAGCTCCCACCTGCAGGGGGCGCGGGAGCAGTACTTC. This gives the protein CASSSHLQGAREQYF.

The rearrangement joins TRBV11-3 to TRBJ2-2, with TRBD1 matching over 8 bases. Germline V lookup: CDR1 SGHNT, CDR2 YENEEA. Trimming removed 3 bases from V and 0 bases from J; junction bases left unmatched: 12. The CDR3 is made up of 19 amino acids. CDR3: CASSLDSWDRSSNTGELFF. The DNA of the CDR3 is TGTGCCAGCAGCTTGGACAGTTGGGACAGGAGTTCGAACACCGGGGAGCTGTTTTTT.

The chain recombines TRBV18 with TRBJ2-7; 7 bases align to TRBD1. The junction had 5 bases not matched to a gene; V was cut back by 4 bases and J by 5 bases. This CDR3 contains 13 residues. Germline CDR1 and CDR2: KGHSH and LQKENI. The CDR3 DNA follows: TGTGCCAGCTCACTGGGCAGGGGGAACGAGCAGTACTTC. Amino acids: CASSLGRGNEQYF.

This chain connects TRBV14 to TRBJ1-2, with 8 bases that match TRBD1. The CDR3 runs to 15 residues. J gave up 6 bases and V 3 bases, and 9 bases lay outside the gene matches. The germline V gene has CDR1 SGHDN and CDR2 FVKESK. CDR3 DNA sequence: TGTGCCAGCAGCCAGGAACCGGGACAGGCGGATGGCTACACCTTC. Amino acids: CASSQEPGQADGYTF.

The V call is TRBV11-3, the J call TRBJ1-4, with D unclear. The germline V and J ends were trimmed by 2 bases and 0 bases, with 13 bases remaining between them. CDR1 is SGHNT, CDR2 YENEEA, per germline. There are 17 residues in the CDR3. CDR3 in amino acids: CASSLTRVSATNEKLFF. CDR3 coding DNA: TGTGCCAGCAGCTTAACCCGGGTGTCTGCAACTAATGAAAAACTGTTTTTT.

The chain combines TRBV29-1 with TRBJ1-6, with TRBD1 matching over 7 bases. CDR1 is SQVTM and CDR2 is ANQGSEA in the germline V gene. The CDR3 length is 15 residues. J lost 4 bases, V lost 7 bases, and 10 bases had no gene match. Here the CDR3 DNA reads TGCAGCGAACCAGTTATACAGGGGTATAATTCACCCCTCCACTTT. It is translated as CSEPVIQGYNSPLHF.

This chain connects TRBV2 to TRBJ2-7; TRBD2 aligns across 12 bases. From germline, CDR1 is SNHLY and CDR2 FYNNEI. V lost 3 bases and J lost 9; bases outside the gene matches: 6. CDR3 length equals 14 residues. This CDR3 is CASSEELGLAGQYF. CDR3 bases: TGTGCCAGCAGTGAGGAATTGGGACTAGCGGGGCAGTACTTC. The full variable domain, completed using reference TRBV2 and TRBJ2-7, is EPEVTQTPSHQVTQMGQEVILRCVPISNHLYFYWYRQILGQKVEFLVSFYNNEISEKSEIFDDQFSVERPDGSNFTLKIRSTKLEDSAMYFCASSEELGLAGQYFGPGTRLTVT.

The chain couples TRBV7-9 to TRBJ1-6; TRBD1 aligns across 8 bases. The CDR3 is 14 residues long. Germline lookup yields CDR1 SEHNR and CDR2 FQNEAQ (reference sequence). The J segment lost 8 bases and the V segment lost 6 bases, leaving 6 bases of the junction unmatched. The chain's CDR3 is CASSTDRVYSPLHF. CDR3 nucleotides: TGTGCCAGCAGTACGGACAGGGTATATTCACCCCTCCACTTT.